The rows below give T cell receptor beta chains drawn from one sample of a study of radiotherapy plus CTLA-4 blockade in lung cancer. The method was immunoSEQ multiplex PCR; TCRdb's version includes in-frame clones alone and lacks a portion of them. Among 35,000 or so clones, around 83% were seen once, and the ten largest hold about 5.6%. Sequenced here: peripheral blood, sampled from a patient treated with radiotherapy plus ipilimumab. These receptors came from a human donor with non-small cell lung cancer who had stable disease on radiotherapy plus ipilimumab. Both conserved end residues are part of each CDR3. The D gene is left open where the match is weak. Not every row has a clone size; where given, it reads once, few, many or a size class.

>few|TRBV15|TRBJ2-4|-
CATSQGQLDIQYF
TGTGCCACCAGCCAGGGTCAGCTCGACATTCAGTACTTC
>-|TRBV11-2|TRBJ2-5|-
CASSLGDKYQETQYF
TGTGCCAGCAGCTTAGGGGACAAGTACCAAGAGACCCAGTACTTC
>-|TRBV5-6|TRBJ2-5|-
CASSLAITGQETQYF
TGTGCCAGCAGCTTGGCCATCACAGGACAAGAGACCCAGTACTTC
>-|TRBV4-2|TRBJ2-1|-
CASSQEATAHNEQFF
TGTGCCAGCAGCCAAGAAGCGACAGCCCACAATGAGCAGTTCTTC
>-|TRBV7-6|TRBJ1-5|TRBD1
CASSLQGDPAGSNQPQHF
TGTGCCAGCAGCTTACAGGGGGACCCTGCGGGGAGCAATCAGCCCCAGCATTTT
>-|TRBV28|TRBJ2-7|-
CASSDTGDWSYEQYF
TGTGCCAGCAGTGATACAGGGGACTGGTCCTACGAGCAGTACTTC
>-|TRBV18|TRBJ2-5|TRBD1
CASSPTDRAQSQETQYF
TGTGCCAGCTCACCAACGGACAGGGCTCAGTCCCAAGAGACCCAGTACTTC
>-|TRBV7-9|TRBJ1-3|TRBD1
CASSQGQERFGSSGNTIYF
TGTGCCAGCAGCCAAGGACAGGAGAGGTTCGGTAGCTCTGGAAACACCATATATTTT
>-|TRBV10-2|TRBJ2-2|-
CASSDGWGESFRELFF
TGCGCCAGCAGCGATGGATGGGGCGAGTCCTTTAGGGAGCTGTTTTTT
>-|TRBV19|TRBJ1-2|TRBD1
CASTPTGPGGYTF
TGTGCCAGTACCCCGACAGGGCCAGGAGGCTACACCTTC
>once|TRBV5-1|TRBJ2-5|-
CASSFIVGGGETQYF
TGCGCCAGCAGCTTTATCGTGGGAGGGGGGGAGACCCAGTACTTC
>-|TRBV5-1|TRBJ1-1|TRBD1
CASGHRTGVNTEAFF
TGCGCCAGTGGACACAGGACAGGAGTGAACACTGAAGCTTTCTTT
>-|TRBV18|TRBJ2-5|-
CASSPFVSARGETQYF
TGTGCCAGCTCACCATTCGTTTCAGCTCGGGGAGAGACCCAGTACTTC
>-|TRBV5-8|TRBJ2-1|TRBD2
CASSLEAGVGYNEQFF
TGTGCCAGCAGCTTGGAGGCGGGAGTTGGCTACAATGAGCAGTTCTTC
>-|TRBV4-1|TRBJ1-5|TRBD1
CASSPVTGRFRGNQPQHF
TGCGCCAGCAGCCCCGTGACAGGGCGGTTTAGAGGCAATCAGCCCCAGCATTTT
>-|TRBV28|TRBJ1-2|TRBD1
CASNSYTGQGEEGGYTF
TGTGCCAGCAACTCCTACACCGGACAGGGGGAAGAGGGTGGCTACACCTTC